This T cell receptor (beta chain) came from a study of T cells in Graves' hyperthyroidism and ophthalmopathy (dated by TCRdb to about 2019). Background for the entire study: Peripheral blood was collected at initial diagnosis, before any treatment. The 85 to 100 discovery patients were randomly split 7:3 into training and test sets. An independent validation cohort of 18 to 20 hyperthyroidism patients and roughly 16 patients who later progressed to ophthalmopathy tested prospective prediction of ophthalmopathy. After sampling, hyperthyroidism patients received methimazole starting at 30 mg daily, and ophthalmopathy patients received high-dose intravenous methylprednisolone. In over five Graves' hyperthyroidism patients, the study also compared T-cell repertoires from thyroid tissue with T-cell repertoires from blood. The paper reports TCR Vbeta CDR3 sequencing of over 120 peripheral blood samples: 40 to 45 ophthalmopathy, 75 to 80 hyperthyroidism and roughly 17 progressor patients. To identify TCR V-J signatures that set the groups apart, the researchers used a discovery cohort of 100 patients, made up of roughly 45 with Graves' ophthalmopathy and around 58 with stable Graves' hyperthyroidism.

This clonotype was detected ten times or more. Its antigen is still unknown. Base qualities are not provided; no much larger clone lies one nucleotide away. Findings and caveats that apply to the study as a whole: No statistical method was used to fix the sample size in advance, and group allocation was not hidden from the investigators. In validation, the model predicted progression to ophthalmopathy with roughly 70% sensitivity and 72% to 85% specificity, a median of 6.5 months before onset. Most expanded thyroid clonotypes (frequency above 0.001) were also detected in blood, a finding suggesting that blood repertoires may reflect thyroid immune responses. In cross-validation, a model built on a 13 V-J signature told ophthalmopathy apart from stable hyperthyroidism with 85% to 90% sensitivity and roughly 82% specificity, and in testing the same model reached 80%/75%.

V lost 2 bases and J lost 3 bases; the stretch between them is 14 bases long. From the cysteine through the phenylalanine, the CDR3 covers 15 amino acids. Of all the DNA, just the CDR3 is kept, 45 bases in frame from base 1. For CDR1 and CDR2, the germline V gene lists SGHRS and YFSETQ. Ophthalmopathy patients had moderately to severely active disease, with a Clinical Activity Score of 3 or more, a NOSPECS grade of 4 or more, and a disease duration of less than 3 months. Any patient with an uncontrolled infection, another autoimmune disease, pregnancy or lactation was excluded. Diagnoses relied on clinical symptoms, serum thyroxine and TRAb, thyroid ultrasound and orbital computed tomography. PBMCs were separated from about 10 ml of fresh peripheral blood using Ficoll-Paque density gradient centrifugation. Total RNA was extracted with Trizol reagent, and quality was checked on an Agilent 2100 Bioanalyzer.

The TCR beta CDR3 regions were amplified from RNA transcripts. The TCR CDR3 was subjected to a first round of RT-PCR using the HTBI primer set and the Qiagen OneStep RT-PCR kit. Libraries were constructed in a second round of multiplex PCR, after which size selection and purification were performed. Paired-end sequencing of the libraries was performed with 100 bp reads on an Illumina HiSeq2000. The original pipeline was this. SOAPnuke was used to process the raw data, with reads discarded if the reads contained adapters or uncalled bases, had a mean Phred below 15, or lacked an exact constant-primer or identifier match. High-quality paired reads were merged using COPE v1.2.5, and each unique nucleotide sequence was defined as a clonotype. Clonotypes were aligned to IMGT TRBV, TRBD and TRBJ reference segments using MiTCR v1.1. The analysis was restricted to V-J combinations with a frequency above 0.0001, which together covered 99.2% of the repertoires. A TCS score was defined as the ratio of F50 (clonal expansion) to E x V (chaos), with BLOSUM62-based TCRdist applied between CDR3 peptides within each V-J. Welch's t-statistics and random forest reduced roughly 540 V-J features to 13, which were used in a naive Bayes classifier (R e1071). TCRdb trimmed public reads at Q25 via fastp, called clones via MiXCR and kept in-frame beta chains. All rows with the same CDR3 protein become a single entry with the most common DNA and genes. The V and J calls come from TCRdb's annotation, not from the publication. The sample table records 360,000 or so distinct CDR3 sequences; around 15% of these occur just once. Together, the top ten hold under 25% of the sample.

The sequence was collected from a woman aged 60-70 years with Graves' ophthalmopathy. Recombination joined TRBV5-1 with TRBJ1-1, with a weak D call of TRBD1 (6 bases match). Sequencing was performed on blood. The CDR3 region reads CASSFSGGGDTEAFF. Here is the DNA: TGCGCCAGCAGCTTTTCAGGCGGGGGCGACACTGAAGCTTTCTTT.